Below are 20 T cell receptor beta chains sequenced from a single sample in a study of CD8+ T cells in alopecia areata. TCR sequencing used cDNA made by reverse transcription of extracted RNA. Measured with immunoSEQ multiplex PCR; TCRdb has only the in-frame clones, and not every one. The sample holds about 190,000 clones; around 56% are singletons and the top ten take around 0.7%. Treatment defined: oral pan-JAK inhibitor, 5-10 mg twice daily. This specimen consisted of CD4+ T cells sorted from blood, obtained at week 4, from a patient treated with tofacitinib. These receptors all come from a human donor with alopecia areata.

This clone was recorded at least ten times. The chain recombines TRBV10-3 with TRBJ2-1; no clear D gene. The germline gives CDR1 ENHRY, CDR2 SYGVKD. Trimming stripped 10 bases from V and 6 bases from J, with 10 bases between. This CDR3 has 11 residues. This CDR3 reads CATETRNEQFF. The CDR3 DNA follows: TGTGCCACCGAGACCCGCAATGAGCAGTTCTTC.

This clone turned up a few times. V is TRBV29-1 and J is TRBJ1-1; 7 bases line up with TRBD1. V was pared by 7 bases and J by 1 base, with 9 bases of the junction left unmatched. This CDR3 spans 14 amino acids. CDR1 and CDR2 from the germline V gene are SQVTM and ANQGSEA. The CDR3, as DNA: TGCAGCGCATTGAGGGGGCGGGGGAACACTGAAGCTTTCTTT. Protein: CSALRGRGNTEAFF.

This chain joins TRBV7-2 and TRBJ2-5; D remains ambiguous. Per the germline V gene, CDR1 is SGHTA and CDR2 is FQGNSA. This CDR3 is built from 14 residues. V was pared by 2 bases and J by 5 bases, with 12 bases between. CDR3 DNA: TGTGCCAGCAGCTTACCGGGTGGAGCGGAGACCCAGTACTTC. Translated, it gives CASSLPGGAETQYF.

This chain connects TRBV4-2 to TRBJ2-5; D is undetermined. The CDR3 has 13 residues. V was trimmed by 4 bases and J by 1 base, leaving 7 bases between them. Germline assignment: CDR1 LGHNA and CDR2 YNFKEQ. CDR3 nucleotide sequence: TGTGCCAGCAGCCGCCCGGGCCAAGAGACCCAGTACTTC. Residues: CASSRPGQETQYF.

The CDR3 DNA follows: TGTGCCAGCAGCTTAGACACTGGATTTTACAATGAGCAGTTCTTC. Protein product: CASSLDTGFYNEQFF. The chain links TRBV7-2 to TRBJ2-1, with D uncertain. V was shortened by 1 base and J by 4 bases, with 11 bases between the two germline ends. The CDR3 totals 15 residues. Germline values: CDR1 SGHTA, CDR2 FQGNSA.

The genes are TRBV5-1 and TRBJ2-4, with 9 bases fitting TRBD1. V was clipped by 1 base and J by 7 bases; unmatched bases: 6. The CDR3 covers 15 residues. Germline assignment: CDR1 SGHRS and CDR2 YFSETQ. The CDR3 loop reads CASSLIGTGWNIQYF. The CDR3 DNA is TGCGCCAGCAGCTTGATTGGGACAGGGTGGAACATTCAGTACTTC. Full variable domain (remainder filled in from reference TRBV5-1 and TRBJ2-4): KAGVTQTPRYLIKTRGQQVTLSCSPISGHRSVSWYQQTPGQGLQFLFEYFSETQRNKGNFPGRFSGRQFSNSRSEMNVSTLELGDSALYLCASSLIGTGWNIQYFGAGTRLSVL.

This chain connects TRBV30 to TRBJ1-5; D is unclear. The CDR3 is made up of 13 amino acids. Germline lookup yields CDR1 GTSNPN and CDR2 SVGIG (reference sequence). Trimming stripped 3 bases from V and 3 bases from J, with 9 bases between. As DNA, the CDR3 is TGTGCCTGGAGCGCTCGGTCCAATCAGCCCCAGCATTTT. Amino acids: CAWSARSNQPQHF.

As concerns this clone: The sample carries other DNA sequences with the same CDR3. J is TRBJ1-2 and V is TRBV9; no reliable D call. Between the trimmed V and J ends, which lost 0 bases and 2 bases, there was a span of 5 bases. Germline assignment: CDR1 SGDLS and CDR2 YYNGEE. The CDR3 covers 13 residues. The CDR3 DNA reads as TGTGCCAGCAGCGTAGACCAAAACTATGGCTACACCTTC. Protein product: CASSVDQNYGYTF.

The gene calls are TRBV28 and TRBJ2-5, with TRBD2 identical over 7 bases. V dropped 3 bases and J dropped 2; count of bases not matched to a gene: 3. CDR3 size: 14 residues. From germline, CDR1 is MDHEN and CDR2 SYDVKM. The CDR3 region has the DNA TGTGCCAGCAGTTTCGGCGGGGGTCAAGAGACCCAGTACTTC. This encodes CASSFGGGQETQYF.

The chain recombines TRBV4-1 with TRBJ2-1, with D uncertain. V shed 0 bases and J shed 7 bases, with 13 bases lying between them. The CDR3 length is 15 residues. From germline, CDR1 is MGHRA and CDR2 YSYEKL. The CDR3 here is CASSQDEAGRNEQFF. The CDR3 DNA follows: TGCGCCAGCAGCCAAGACGAGGCCGGTAGGAATGAGCAGTTCTTC.

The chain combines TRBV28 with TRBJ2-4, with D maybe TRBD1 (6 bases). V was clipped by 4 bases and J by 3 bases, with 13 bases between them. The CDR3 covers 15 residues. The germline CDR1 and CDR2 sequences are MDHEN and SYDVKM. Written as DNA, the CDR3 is TGTGCCAGCAGTTCCCCACAGGGCGGCAAAAACATTCAGTACTTC. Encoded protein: CASSSPQGGKNIQYF.

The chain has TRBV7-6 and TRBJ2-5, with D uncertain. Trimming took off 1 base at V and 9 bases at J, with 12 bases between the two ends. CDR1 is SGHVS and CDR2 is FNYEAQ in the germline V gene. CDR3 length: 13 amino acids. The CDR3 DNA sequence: TGTGCCAGCAGCTTAGGGCCAGTCGCACCCCAGTACTTC. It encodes CASSLGPVAPQYF.

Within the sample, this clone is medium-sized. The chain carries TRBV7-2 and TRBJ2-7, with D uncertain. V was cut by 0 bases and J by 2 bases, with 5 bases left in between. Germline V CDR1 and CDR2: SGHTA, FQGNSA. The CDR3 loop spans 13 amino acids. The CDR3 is CASSLARTYEQYF. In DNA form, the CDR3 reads TGTGCCAGCAGCTTAGCCAGAACCTACGAGCAGTACTTC.

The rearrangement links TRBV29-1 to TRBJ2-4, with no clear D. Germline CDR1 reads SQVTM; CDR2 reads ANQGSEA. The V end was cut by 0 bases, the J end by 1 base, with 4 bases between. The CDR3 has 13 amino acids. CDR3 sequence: CSVEEQAKNIQYF. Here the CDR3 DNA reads TGCAGCGTTGAAGAACAGGCCAAAAACATTCAGTACTTC.

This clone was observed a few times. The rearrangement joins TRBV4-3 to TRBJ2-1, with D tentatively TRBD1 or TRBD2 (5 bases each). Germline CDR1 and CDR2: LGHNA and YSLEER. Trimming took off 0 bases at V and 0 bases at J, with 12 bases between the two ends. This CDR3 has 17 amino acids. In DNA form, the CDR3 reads TGCGCCAGCAGCCAAGATGGGACGCGCGACTCCTACAATGAGCAGTTCTTC. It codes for CASSQDGTRDSYNEQFF.

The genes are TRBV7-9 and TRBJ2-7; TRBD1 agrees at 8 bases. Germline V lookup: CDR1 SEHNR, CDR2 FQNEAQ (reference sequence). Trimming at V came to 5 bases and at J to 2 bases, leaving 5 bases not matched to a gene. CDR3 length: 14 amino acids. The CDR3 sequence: CASSPTGGTYEQYF. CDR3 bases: TGTGCCAGCAGCCCAACAGGGGGAACCTACGAGCAGTACTTC. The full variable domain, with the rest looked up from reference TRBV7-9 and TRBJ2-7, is DTGVSQNPRHKITKRGQNVTFRCDPISEHNRLYWYRQTLGQGPEFLTYFQNEAQLEKSRLLSDRFSAERPKGSFSTLEIQRTEQGDSAMYLCASSPTGGTYEQYFGPGTRLTVT.

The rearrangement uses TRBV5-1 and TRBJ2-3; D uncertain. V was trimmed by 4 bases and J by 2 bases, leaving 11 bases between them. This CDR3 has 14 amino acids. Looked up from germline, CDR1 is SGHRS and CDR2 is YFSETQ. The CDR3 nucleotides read TGCGCCAGCAGCCTACCGACACTCACAGATACGCAGTATTTT. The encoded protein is CASSLPTLTDTQYF.

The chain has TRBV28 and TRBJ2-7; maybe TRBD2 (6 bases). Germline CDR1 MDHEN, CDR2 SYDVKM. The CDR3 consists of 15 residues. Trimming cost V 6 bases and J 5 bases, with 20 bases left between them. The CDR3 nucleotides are TGTGCCAGCAGGGTACCCCGGGCGGGAATCCACGAGCAGTACTTC. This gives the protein CASRVPRAGIHEQYF.

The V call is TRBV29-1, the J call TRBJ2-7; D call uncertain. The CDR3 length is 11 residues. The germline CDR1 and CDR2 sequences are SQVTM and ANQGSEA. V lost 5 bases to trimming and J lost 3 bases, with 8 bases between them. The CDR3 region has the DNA TGCAGCGTTCTGAGAGGCTACGAGCAGTACTTC. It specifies CSVLRGYEQYF.

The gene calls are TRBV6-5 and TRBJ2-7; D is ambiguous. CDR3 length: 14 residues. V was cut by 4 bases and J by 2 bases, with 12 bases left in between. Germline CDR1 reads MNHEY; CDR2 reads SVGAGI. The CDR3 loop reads CASSSATATYEQYF. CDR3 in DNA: TGTGCCAGCAGTTCTGCGACGGCAACCTACGAGCAGTACTTC.